One sample yielded the 14 T cell receptor beta chains listed below, sequenced in a study of radiotherapy plus CTLA-4 blockade in lung cancer. Method: immunoSEQ multiplex PCR; TCRdb's copy keeps in-frame clones and lacks some. The sample includes more than 90,000 clones, around 90% of them seen just once. This material consisted of peripheral blood, taken from a patient treated with radiotherapy plus ipilimumab. These receptor sequences come from a human donor with non-small cell lung cancer that progressed on radiotherapy plus ipilimumab.

This clone showed up just once. This chain uses TRBV13 with TRBJ1-5, with D possibly being TRBD1 (6 bases). The V end lost 4 bases, the J end lost 3 bases, and 10 bases lay between the germline ends. The CDR3 runs 14 residues. Germline V gene lookup returns CDR1 PRHDT and CDR2 FYEKMQ (reference sequence). CDR3 region: CASSSRGANQPQHF. The CDR3 DNA is TGTGCCAGCAGCTCGAGGGGGGCCAATCAGCCCCAGCATTTT.

The chain joins TRBV9 to TRBJ1-1; a weak D match, TRBD1 (6 bases). This CDR3 is 14 amino acids long. Germline V gene lookup returns CDR1 SGDLS and CDR2 YYNGEE. Trimming took 4 bases from V and 1 from J, leaving 11 bases between them. The CDR3 is CASSMDSKNTEAFF. CDR3 coding DNA: TGTGCCAGCAGCATGGACAGTAAGAACACTGAAGCTTTCTTT.

Worth noting for this clone: Relative to the germline gene, one junction end is altered; a read error may explain this. V is TRBV7-7 and J is TRBJ2-3, with TRBD2 matching over 11 bases. The V gene's germline CDR1 is SSHAT and CDR2 FNYEAQ (reference sequence). CDR3 length equals 15 residues. The CDR3 protein is CASSNSGRATDTQYF. The CDR3 DNA reads TGTGCTAGCAGCAATAGCGGGAGGGCCACAGATACGCAGTATTTT.

This chain links TRBV5-1 with TRBJ2-3; D ambiguous. Germline CDR1 and CDR2: SGHRS and YFSETQ. The CDR3 runs to 18 residues. Trimming left V 1 base short and J 2 bases short, with 20 bases between. CDR3 sequence: CASSLFPQTFDYTDTQYF. CDR3 bases: TGCGCCAGCAGCTTGTTCCCGCAAACTTTCGATTACACAGATACGCAGTATTTT.

The genes are TRBV6-1 and TRBJ1-1; D is unresolved. CDR1 and CDR2 from the germline V gene are MNHNS and SASEGT. Deletions cut 2 bases from V and 4 bases from J, with 11 bases between. This CDR3 has 14 residues. The CDR3 DNA is TGTGCCAGCAGTGAACCAACGGGAGGCACTGAAGCTTTCTTT. This gives the protein CASSEPTGGTEAFF.

About this clone itself: The sample contains more than one DNA sequence encoding this CDR3. The chain uses TRBV9 and TRBJ2-2; D might be TRBD2 (6 bases). Germline loops: CDR1 SGDLS, CDR2 YYNGEE. The V and J ends lost 0 bases and 4 bases respectively, with 7 bases between them. This CDR3 spans 14 amino acids. For the CDR3, the DNA is TGTGCCAGCAGCGTAGGCGGGACCACCGGGGAGCTGTTTTTT. It translates to CASSVGGTTGELFF. The full variable domain, its missing parts supplied by reference TRBV9 and TRBJ2-2, is DSGVTQTPKHLITATGQRVTLRCSPRSGDLSVYWYQQSLDQGLQFLIQYYNGEERAKGNILERFSAQQFPDLHSELNLSSLELGDSALYFCASSVGGTTGELFFGEGSRLTVL.

The V and J genes are TRBV9 and TRBJ2-3; a weak D match, TRBD2 (6 bases). V lost 6 bases and J 6 bases, leaving 20 bases between the germline ends. This CDR3 contains 15 residues. CDR1 and CDR2 (germline): SGDLS, YYNGEE. CDR3 residues: CASTKAPGLTDTQYF. The CDR3, as DNA: TGTGCCAGCACCAAGGCCCCGGGACTGACGGATACGCAGTATTTT.

The chain employs TRBV4-2 and TRBJ2-4; D may be TRBD2 (6 bases). CDR1 is LGHNA, CDR2 YNFKEQ, per germline. The V end was cut by 0 bases, the J end by 5 bases, with 11 bases between. The CDR3 totals 15 residues. The CDR3 here is CASSQEGTLENIQYF. The DNA of the CDR3 is TGTGCCAGCAGCCAAGAGGGGACTCTCGAAAACATTCAGTACTTC.

This clone was observed a handful of times. This chain uses TRBV5-4 with TRBJ1-1, with TRBD1 as a possible D gene (6 bases). This CDR3 is built from 14 residues. Germline CDR1 reads SGHNT; CDR2 reads YYREEE (reference sequence). V shed 0 bases and J shed 11 bases, with 17 bases lying between them. In nucleotides, the CDR3 is TGTGCCAGCAGCTTGGGGACAGTAGTGATTAGCGCTTTCTTT. Protein product: CASSLGTVVISAFF.

V and J are TRBV7-3 and TRBJ2-1; either TRBD1 or TRBD2 may supply D (6 bases each). Germline lookup yields CDR1 SGHTA and CDR2 FQGTGA. The ends were cut back, 5 bases at V and 7 bases at J, with 15 bases in the middle. The CDR3 has 14 residues. The CDR3 is CASSPSGASNEQFF. The CDR3 nucleotides are TGTGCCAGCAGCCCCTCGGGGGCGAGTAATGAGCAGTTCTTC.

The V call is TRBV14, the J call TRBJ1-2; no definite D call. Looked up from germline, CDR1 is SGHDN and CDR2 is FVKESK. CDR3 length: 16 residues. V shed 0 bases and J shed 2 bases, with 13 bases lying between them. The CDR3 region has the DNA TGTGCCAGCAGCCAAGATTGGGGATTGGGGAACTATGGCTACACCTTC. It encodes CASSQDWGLGNYGYTF. Full variable domain (rest looked up from reference TRBV14 and TRBJ1-2): EAGVTQFPSHSVIEKGQTVTLRCDPISGHDNLYWYRRVMGKEIKFLLHFVKESKQDESGMPNNRFLAERTGGTYSTLKVQPAELEDSGVYFCASSQDWGLGNYGYTFGSGTRLTVV.

The chain is built from TRBV7-2 and TRBJ1-1; TRBD1 matches 7 bases. The CDR3 spans 14 residues. CDR1 SGHTA and CDR2 FQGNSA come from the germline V gene. Losses at the gene ends were 4 bases for V and 11 bases for J; bases not matched to a gene: 13. This CDR3 reads CASSSNRDSPRAFF. In DNA, the CDR3 is TGTGCCAGCAGCTCAAATCGGGACAGTCCAAGGGCTTTCTTT.

This clone appeared a few times. V usage is TRBV6-5 and J usage is TRBJ2-4; D is unresolved. CDR3 size: 15 residues. CDR1 and CDR2 (germline): MNHEY, SVGAGI. Trimming took 4 bases from V and 2 from J, leaving 12 bases between them. CDR3 nucleotide sequence: TGTGCCAGCAGTTCCACGGCTCCGCCCAAAAACATTCAGTACTTC. Translated: CASSSTAPPKNIQYF.

This rearrangement joins TRBV15 to TRBJ2-7, with D maybe TRBD1 (6 bases). With 5 bases removed from V and 9 bases from J, the gap between germline ends came to 23 bases. The CDR3 is 15 amino acids. Germline CDR1 reads LNHNV; CDR2 reads YYDKDF (reference sequence). The CDR3 bases are TGTGCCACCAGCTACCGGGACACCGAGCGTTCAGGGCAGTACTTC. Protein: CATSYRDTERSGQYF.